This TCR beta chain is drawn from a study of CD8 T cells in Susac syndrome. In germline, CDR1 is SQVTM, CDR2 ANQGSEA. Trimming removed 6 bases from V and 1 base from J, with 15 bases in between. The CDR3 sequence is 14 residues long. An amount of RNA that ranged from roughly 0.45 to 1 ug was reverse transcribed with random hexamers. By means of immunoSEQ multiplex PCR, TCR beta CDR3 spanning 54 Vbeta and 13 Jbeta underwent amplification. TCRdb independently ran MiXCR on the immunoSEQ multiplex PCR reads; one entry per CDR3 protein. The sample carries about 50,000 distinct CDR3 sequences, 93% recorded once. TCR beta sequencing covered blood CD8+ and CD4+ T cells. Stable or active relapsing-remitting multiple sclerosis, untreated and meeting revised McDonald criteria, defined the controls. It was negative isolation that provided the CD8+ and CD4+ T cells, whereas TEMRA cells were enriched by FACS.

The clonotype originates from a human donor with multiple sclerosis. What was sequenced was CD8+ T cells from PBMCs. The chain combines TRBV29-1 with TRBJ1-1; no clear D gene. The CDR3 DNA is TGCAGCGTCGACCTAGGGCCCTCGAACACTGAAGCTTTCTTT. Translation gives CSVDLGPSNTEAFF.